This T cell receptor beta chain was retrieved from a study of control samples from healthy donors and cancer patients. The assay was immunoSEQ multiplex PCR, and TCRdb's table has in-frame clones only and misses some. The sample holds about 70,000 clones, approximately 87% seen once. CDR1 and CDR2 from the germline V gene are LGHDT and YNNKEL (reference sequence). V lost 4 bases and J lost 6, with 18 bases in between. The CDR3 covers 15 residues. This TCR was recovered from a man in his fifties in good health. The specimen sequenced was blood. The chain links TRBV3-1 (or the pseudogene TRBV3-2) to TRBJ1-1; the D gene is possibly TRBD1 (5 bases). The CDR3 sequence: CASSRTMGGVAEAFF. The DNA of the CDR3 is TGTGCCAGCAGCCGCACTATGGGGGGGGTGGCTGAAGCTTTCTTT.